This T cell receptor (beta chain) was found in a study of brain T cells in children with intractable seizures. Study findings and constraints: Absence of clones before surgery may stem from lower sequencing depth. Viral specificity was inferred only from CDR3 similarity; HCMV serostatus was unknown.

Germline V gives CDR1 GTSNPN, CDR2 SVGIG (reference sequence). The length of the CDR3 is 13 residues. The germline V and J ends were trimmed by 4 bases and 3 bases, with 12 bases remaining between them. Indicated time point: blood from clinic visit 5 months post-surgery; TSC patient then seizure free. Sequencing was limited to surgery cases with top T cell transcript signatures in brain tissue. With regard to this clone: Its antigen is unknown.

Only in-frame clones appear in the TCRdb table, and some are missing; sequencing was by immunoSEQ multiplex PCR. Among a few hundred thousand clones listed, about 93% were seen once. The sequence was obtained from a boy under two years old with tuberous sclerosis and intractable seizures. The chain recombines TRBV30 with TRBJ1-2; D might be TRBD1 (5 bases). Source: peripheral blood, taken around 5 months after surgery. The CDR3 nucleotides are TGTGCCTGGATCCGGGGGGTCCACTATGGCTACACCTTC. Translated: CAWIRGVHYGYTF.